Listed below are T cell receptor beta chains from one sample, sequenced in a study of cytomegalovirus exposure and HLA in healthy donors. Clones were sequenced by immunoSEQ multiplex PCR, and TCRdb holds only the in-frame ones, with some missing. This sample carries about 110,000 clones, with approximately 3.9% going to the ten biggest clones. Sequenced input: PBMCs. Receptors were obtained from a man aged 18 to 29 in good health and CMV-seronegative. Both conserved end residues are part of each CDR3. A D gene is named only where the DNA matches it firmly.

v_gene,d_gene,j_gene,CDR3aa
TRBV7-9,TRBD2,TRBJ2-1,CASYRTSGGNEQFF
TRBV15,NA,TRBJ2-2,CATSRDRGQGGGELFF
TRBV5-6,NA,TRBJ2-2,CASSPRRVTGELFF
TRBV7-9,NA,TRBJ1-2,CASSPDGGGYGYTF
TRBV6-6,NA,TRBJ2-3,CASSYALDGTDTQYF
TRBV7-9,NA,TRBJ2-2,CASSPPGVNTGELFF
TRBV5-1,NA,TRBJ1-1,CASSNSQGGAEAFF
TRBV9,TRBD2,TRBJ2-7,CASSVSPGLYYEQYF
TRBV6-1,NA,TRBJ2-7,CASSEWRTTSYEQYF
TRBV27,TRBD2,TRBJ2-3,CASSPKAGGTDTQYF
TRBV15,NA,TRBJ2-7,CATSKPWQGLHEQYF
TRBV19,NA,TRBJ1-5,CAVGLREGRQPQHF
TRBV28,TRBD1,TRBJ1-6,CASHRQGASSYNSPLHF
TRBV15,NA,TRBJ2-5,CATSRRIQETQYF
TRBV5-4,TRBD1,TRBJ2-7,CASSTRTGSWEQYF
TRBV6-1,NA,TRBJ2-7,CASSETSSGHLYEQYF
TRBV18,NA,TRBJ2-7,CASSQANEQYF
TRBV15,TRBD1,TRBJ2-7,CATSRGGTGLYEQYF
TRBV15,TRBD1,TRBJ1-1,CATSGGTASEAFF
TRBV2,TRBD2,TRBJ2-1,CASRPTSGGSYNEQFF
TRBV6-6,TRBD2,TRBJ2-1,CASRPGLAAYNEQFF
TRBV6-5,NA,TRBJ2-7,CASSYQPDSSYEQYF
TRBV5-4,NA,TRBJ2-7,CASSLELAAYEQYF
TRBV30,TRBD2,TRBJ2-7,CAWSVGGSYEQYF
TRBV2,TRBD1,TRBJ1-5,CASSRDSARNQPQHF
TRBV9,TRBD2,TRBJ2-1,CASSPNLAGGPYNEQFF
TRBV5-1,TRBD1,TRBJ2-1,CASSFTGGNEQFF
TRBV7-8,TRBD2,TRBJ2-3,CASSERTSGVDTQYF
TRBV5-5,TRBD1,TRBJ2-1,CASSRQGWDNEQFF
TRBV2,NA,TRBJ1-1,CASNQDLNTEAFF
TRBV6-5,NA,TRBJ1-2,CASSYGGRGRGIYTF
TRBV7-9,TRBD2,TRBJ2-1,CASRPGTSGRGNNEQFF
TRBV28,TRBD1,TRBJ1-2,CASSLGGTGGAGYTF
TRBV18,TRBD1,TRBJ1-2,CASSPLAGGYYGYTF
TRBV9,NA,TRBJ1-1,CASSVGLWPEAFF
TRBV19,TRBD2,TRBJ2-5,CASSLTSGGQETQYF
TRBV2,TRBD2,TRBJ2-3,CARLGLADTDTQYF
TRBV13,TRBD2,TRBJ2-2,CASSLWVLREAAPSNTGELFF
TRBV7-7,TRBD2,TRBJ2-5,CASSPTSGGFQETQYF
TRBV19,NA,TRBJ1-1,CASSPAGQQNTEAFF
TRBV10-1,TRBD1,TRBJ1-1,CASSLDRGRNTEAFF
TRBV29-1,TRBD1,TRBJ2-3,CSVRGPAAQYF
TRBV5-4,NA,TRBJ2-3,CASSLVQGLTDTQYF
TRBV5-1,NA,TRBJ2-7,CASSSSGTPYEQYF
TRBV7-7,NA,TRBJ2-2,CASSLGSGPTGELFF
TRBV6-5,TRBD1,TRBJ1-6,CASSYSRDRGGSPLHF
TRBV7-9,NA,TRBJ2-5,CASSYPRGSQETQYF
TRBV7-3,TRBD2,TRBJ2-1,CASSLGGTSFSEQFF
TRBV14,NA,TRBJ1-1,CASSLLGPRGTEAFF
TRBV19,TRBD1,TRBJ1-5,CASRLRDRGSNQPQHF
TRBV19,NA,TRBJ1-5,CASIPGWGLNQPQHF
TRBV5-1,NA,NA,CASSLRTGSAYEQYF
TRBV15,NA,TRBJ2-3,CATSTYRADTQYF
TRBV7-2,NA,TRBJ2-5,CASSLGAGETQYF